This TCR beta chain was sequenced in a study of OX40 agonist ivuxolimab in advanced cancers. Overall study: Cancers in dose escalation were hepatocellular, melanoma, renal cell and head and neck. Of mixed ages from about 20 to 85 and averaging about 60 years, the group was roughly 85% male.

The V and J ends lost 3 bases and 4 bases, in that order; junction bases with no gene match: 6. CDR1 and CDR2 from the germline V gene are SGHDN and FVKESK. The CDR3 runs 14 residues. Using immunoSEQ multiplex PCR, the repertoire was profiled, and TCRdb retains in-frame clones only, with some absent. The table has about 50,000 clones, less than 90% seen once. Blood sampling was done at baseline, cycle 4 day 1, and cycle 7 day 1. Specimen: CD4+ or CD8+ T cells sorted from blood, collected in a trial of the OX40 agonist ivuxolimab. The chain employs TRBV14 and TRBJ2-7; 7 positions match TRBD1. The sequence derives from an adult with an advanced solid tumor such as melanoma, head and neck, liver or kidney cancer. The CDR3 DNA reads TGTGCCAGCAGCCATGGAAGGGGGCTGTACGAGCAGTACTTC. Encoded protein: CASSHGRGLYEQYF.